The clone carrying this T cell receptor (beta chain) was seen many times. What it binds is not known. TCRdb re-called the RACE reads through MiXCR, storing one row per CDR3 protein. The sample lists about 55,000 distinct CDR3 sequences, 9.5% to 10% occurring once. The data were obtained in a study of human T cells and chemical hapten exposure. Study-wide points: Because all patients had alopecia, their immune responses might differ from healthy ones.

The time point: pre-sensitization, week 0. The sample's treatment: therapeutic diphenylcyclopropenone sensitization with weekly scalp DPC. Whole blood that had not been fractionated was the source of extracted total RNA. J gave up 7 bases and V 5 bases, and 10 bases lay outside the gene matches. The CDR3 spans 16 residues. The germline CDR1 and CDR2 sequences are SEHNR and FQNEAQ (reference sequence). The sequence was obtained from a young woman with alopecia areata. Some clones in this sample may be carry-over from other donors' samples. The chain uses TRBV7-9 and TRBJ1-5; the match to TRBD1 covers 11 bases. Material: whole blood, obtained in connection with sensitization to the hapten diphenylcyclopropenone (DPC). The CDR3 bases are TGTGCCAGCAGCCAAGGACAGGGGGCCTCTAGACAGCCCCAGCATTTT. Its protein product is CASSQGQGASRQPQHF.